This T cell receptor beta chain comes out of a study of T cell repertoires in cytomegalovirus infection. Study at large: Public signatures in TCR beta pointed to CMV infection and matching HLA type. Points from the study as a whole: The ex vivo response showed dominance by HLA-C-restricted CMV-specific TCR beta clonotypes. Cumulative public TCR beta family frequency identified carriers of CMV plus the relevant HLA.

MiXCR, applied by TCRdb to the reads, yields one record per CDR3 protein. The sample yields hundreds of thousands of distinct CDR3 sequences, about 33% seen once. V gave up 2 bases and J gave up 0 bases, with 18 bases separating them. CDR3 length: 18 residues. Germline V lookup: CDR1 SNHLY, CDR2 FYNNEI. As for this clonotype: Its matching antigen is unknown.

The chain couples TRBV2 to TRBJ2-3; possible D gene TRBD2, 5 bases. This specimen consisted of cultured CD8+ T cells from PBMCs, obtained from culture after CMV antigen stimulation. This receptor was identified in a human donor in good health (CMV status not recorded). Some clones in this sample may be carry-over from other donors' samples. CDR3 nucleotides: TGTGCCAGCAGTGAACCCGAGGTGGACTTCCTGAGCACAGATACGCAGTATTTT. Amino acid sequence: CASSEPEVDFLSTDTQYF.